These 7 T cell receptor beta chains were all obtained from the same sample, sequenced in a study of T cell repertoires in cytomegalovirus infection. One entry per CDR3 protein results from TCRdb running MiXCR on the reads. Of 560,000 or so distinct CDR3 sequences in the sample, about 15% were seen once. The sequencing sample was made of CD8+ T cells from PBMCs. Receptors were obtained from a human donor in good health (CMV status not recorded). Some clones in this sample may be carry-over from other donors' samples.

There are many counts of this clonotype. This chain joins TRBV19 and TRBJ2-2; D could derive from TRBD1 or TRBD2 (5 bases each). The CDR3 spans 16 residues. V lost 1 base, J lost 1 base, and 10 bases lay in between. CDR1 is LNHDA and CDR2 is SQIVND in the germline V gene (reference sequence). Here the CDR3 DNA reads TGTGCCAGTAGTATAGCTGGGACCAGGAACACCGGGGAGCTGTTTTTT. As protein: CASSIAGTRNTGELFF.

This rearrangement joins TRBV4-2 to TRBJ2-1; TRBD2 aligns across 7 bases. The V and J ends lost 1 base and 9 bases, in that order; junction bases with no gene match: 21. This CDR3 contains 19 residues. Germline CDR1 LGHNA, CDR2 YNFKEQ. As DNA, the CDR3 is TGTGCCAGCAGCCAAGTTCCCCTTCGGGCGGGAGCCGGGGGAGGTGAGCAGTTCTTC. It yields the protein CASSQVPLRAGAGGGEQFF.

The sample holds a few counts of this clonotype. This chain uses TRBV20-1 with TRBJ2-1; 8 bases agree with TRBD1. J gave up 3 bases and V 4 bases, and 8 bases lay outside the gene matches. The CDR3 sequence is 15 residues long. CDR1 and CDR2 (germline): DFQATT, SNEGSKA (reference sequence). CDR3 loop: CSATFRGLLYNEQFF. Here the CDR3 DNA reads TGCAGTGCTACCTTCAGGGGGCTGCTCTACAATGAGCAGTTCTTC.

The gene calls are TRBV5-5 and TRBJ1-2; D uncertain. Per the germline V gene, CDR1 is SGHKS and CDR2 is YYEKEE (reference sequence). The CDR3 contains 13 residues. V gave up 5 bases and J gave up 2 bases, with 10 bases separating them. The CDR3 sequence: CASRGSANYGYTF. Written as DNA, the CDR3 is TGTGCCAGCAGGGGTTCTGCCAACTATGGCTACACCTTC.

The V gene is TRBV5-6, the J gene TRBJ1-4; unclear D gene. CDR3 length equals 16 residues. Trimming took 0 bases from V and 0 from J, leaving 9 bases between them. The germline V gene has CDR1 SGHDT and CDR2 YYEEEE. CDR3 protein: CASSLAGYATNEKLFF. CDR3 bases: TGTGCCAGCAGCTTGGCCGGGTATGCAACTAATGAAAAACTGTTTTTT. Looking up the rest from reference TRBV5-6 and TRBJ1-4 gives the full variable domain: DAGVTQSPTHLIKTRGQQVTLRCSPKSGHDTVSWYQQALGQGPQFIFQYYEEEERQRGNFPDRFSGHQFPNYSSELNVNALLLGDSALYLCASSLAGYATNEKLFFGSGTQLSVL.

This chain links TRBV4-1 with TRBJ2-7; weak D call: TRBD2 (6 bases). This CDR3 is built from 16 residues. The V end lost 4 bases, the J end lost 3 bases, and 19 bases lay between the germline ends. CDR1 and CDR2 from the germline V gene are MGHRA and YSYEKL. CDR3: CASSPSLRDFNYEQYF. The CDR3 nucleotides read TGCGCCAGCAGCCCCTCACTCCGGGACTTCAACTACGAGCAGTACTTC.

This chain links TRBV28 with TRBJ2-7; 10 nucleotides agree with TRBD1. The germline gives CDR1 MDHEN, CDR2 SYDVKM. The trim removed 5 bases at V and 2 bases at J, leaving 21 bases unmatched. This CDR3 has 20 amino acids. The CDR3 loop reads CASSALGGIAGTGAPYEQYF. CDR3 nucleotide sequence: TGTGCCAGCAGTGCCTTGGGGGGGATCGCCGGGACAGGGGCCCCCTACGAGCAGTACTTC.